This TCR beta chain was profiled in a study of cytomegalovirus exposure and HLA in healthy donors. Overall study findings and caveats: Per published reports, the classifier diagnosed cytomegalovirus status with high specificity and sensitivity. The later analysis indicated that the majority of CMV-associated TCR beta chains appeared HLA-restricted.

In regard to this clone: Antigen specificity is unknown.

Primers included in the PCR were 60 Vbeta and 13 Jbeta primers. TCRdb's table, derived via immunoSEQ multiplex PCR, lists solely in-frame clones and lacks some. The sample records approximately 150,000 clones, 81% being singletons. This CDR3 contains 16 residues. The V segment lost 1 base and the J segment 5 bases; nucleotides outside the gene matches: 2. CDR1 is MGHRA and CDR2 is YSYEKL in the germline V gene. This clonotype originated in a woman between 18 and 30 years old in good health and CMV-seropositive. The genes are TRBV4-1 and TRBJ2-3, with 14 bases aligning to TRBD2. Material: PBMCs. CDR3: CASSQGLAGGQDTQYF. CDR3 nucleotide sequence: TGCGCCAGCAGCCAAGGACTAGCGGGGGGGCAAGATACGCAGTATTTT.